This TCR beta chain appears in the sequencing data of a study of T-cell reconstitution after alpha-beta-depleted transplantation in children. Notes on the study in general: One year after transplant, T-cell counts and diversity came mostly from newly produced T cells.

This clonotype was observed at least ten times. Its specificity is not known. Preparation of the TCRbeta library was carried out with unique molecular identifiers. TCRdb reprocessed the PCR reads via MiXCR and lists one record per CDR3 protein. The repertoire holds hundreds of thousands of distinct CDR3 sequences, approximately 11% seen once, with roughly 30% in the top ten. Germline values: CDR1 SGHDN, CDR2 FVKESK. The CDR3 extends over 17 amino acids. Losses at the gene ends were 0 bases for V and 3 bases for J; bases not matched to a gene: 8. The gene calls are TRBV14 and TRBJ2-5; 9 nucleotides align to TRBD1. The sequenced sample was PBMCs, obtained before TCRalphabeta/CD19-depleted stem cell transplant. This receptor was obtained from a child less than two years old with acute myeloid leukemia, due to receive a stem cell transplant. The CDR3 DNA reads TGTGCCAGCAGCCAAGAGAAAGGGACAGGGATGGAAGAGACCCAGTACTTC. Amino acids: CASSQEKGTGMEETQYF.